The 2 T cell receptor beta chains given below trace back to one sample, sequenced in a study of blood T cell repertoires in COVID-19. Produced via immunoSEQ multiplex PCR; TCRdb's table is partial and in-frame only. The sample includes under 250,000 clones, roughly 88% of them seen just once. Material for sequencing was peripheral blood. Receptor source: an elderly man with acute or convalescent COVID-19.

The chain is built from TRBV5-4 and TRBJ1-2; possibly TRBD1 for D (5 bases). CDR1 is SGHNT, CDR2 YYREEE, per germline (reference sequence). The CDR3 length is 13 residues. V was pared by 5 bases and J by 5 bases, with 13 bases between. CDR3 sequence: CASSRDFEYGYTF. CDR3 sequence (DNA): TGTGCCAGCAGTCGGGACTTCGAGTATGGCTACACCTTC.

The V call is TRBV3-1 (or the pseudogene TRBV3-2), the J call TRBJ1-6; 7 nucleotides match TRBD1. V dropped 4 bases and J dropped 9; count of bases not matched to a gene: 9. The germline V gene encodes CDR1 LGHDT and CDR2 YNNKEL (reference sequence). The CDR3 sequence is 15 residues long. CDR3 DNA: TGTGCCAGCAGCCTGGCCCGGGACAGTGCTTCACCCCTCCACTTT. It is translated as CASSLARDSASPLHF.